This TCR beta chain stems from a study of T-cell reconstitution after alpha-beta-depleted transplantation in children. Study findings and constraints: By one year post-transplant, T-cell counts and diversity largely arose from T cells that were newly produced. As was reported, about two months after transplant, alpha-beta T cells came from several hundred expanded graft clones.

The library targeted TCRbeta and was prepared with unique molecular identifiers. TCRdb reprocessed the PCR reads via MiXCR and lists one record per CDR3 protein. Of 580,000 or so distinct CDR3 sequences in the sample, approximately 22% were seen once. V was trimmed by 5 bases and J by 9 bases, leaving 14 bases between them. The CDR3 totals 13 residues. The table lists this clonotype with many counts. Its antigen remains unidentified. The chain joins TRBV12-3 or TRBV12-4 to TRBJ2-1; D is ambiguous. The clonotype was recovered from a boy younger than two who had a stem cell transplant for acute myeloid leukemia, so the T cells may come from the graft donor. Here the sequenced sample was PBMCs, mostly from graft donor cells, taken 360 days after TCRalphabeta/CD19-depleted stem cell transplant. In nucleotides, the CDR3 is TGTGCCAGCAGTCCACCCCACTTAATTGAGCAGTTCTTC. Residues: CASSPPHLIEQFF.